These 5 T cell receptor beta chains were all obtained from the same sample, sequenced in a study of beta chain features in type 1 diabetes. The study reverse transcribed the entire isolated RNA, so it sequenced expressed TCRB transcripts. Assay: immunoSEQ multiplex PCR; the TCRdb copy retains only in-frame clones and omits some. The sample includes hundreds of thousands of clones, around 15% of them seen just once. The specimen was central memory CD4+ T cells from blood. The source is a man aged 25-45 years in good health.

Many counts were recorded for this clone. V and J are TRBV5-6 and TRBJ2-7; 7 positions match TRBD2. Germline V gene sequence: CDR1 SGHDT, CDR2 YYEEEE. V lost 0 bases and J lost 5; bases outside the gene matches: 11. The CDR3 covers 16 residues. The CDR3 is CASSLAMGGNEHEQYF. CDR3 in DNA: TGTGCCAGCAGCTTGGCCATGGGGGGGAACGAACACGAGCAGTACTTC.

J is TRBJ1-2 and V is TRBV7-8; the match to TRBD1 covers 7 bases. J lost 4 bases, V lost 5 bases, and 10 bases had no gene match. The CDR3 is made up of 15 amino acids. The germline CDR1 and CDR2 sequences are SGHVS and FQNEAQ. This chain's CDR3 is CASSGSGTVSYGYTF. The CDR3, as DNA: TGTGCCAGCAGCGGCAGCGGGACAGTGAGCTATGGCTACACCTTC. The variable domain in full, with the rest retrieved from reference TRBV7-8 and TRBJ1-2, is GAGVSQSPRYKVAKRGQDVALRCDPISGHVSLFWYQQALGQGPEFLTYFQNEAQLDKSGLPSDRFFAERPEGSVSTLKIQRTQQEDSAVYLCASSGSGTVSYGYTFGSGTRLTVV.

This clone was seen a few times. V and J are TRBV5-1 and TRBJ2-3; 11 nucleotides match TRBD2. Germline values: CDR1 SGHRS, CDR2 YFSETQ. This CDR3 has 19 residues. V lost 4 bases, J lost 2 bases, and 15 bases stayed unmatched. The CDR3 spells CASSPAIAGGGKSTDTQYF. The CDR3 coding sequence is TGCGCCAGCAGCCCTGCGATAGCGGGAGGGGGAAAATCCACAGATACGCAGTATTTT.

This clone occurred a few times. This chain uses TRBV6-5 with TRBJ2-3; no clear D. Germline V CDR1 and CDR2: MNHEY, SVGAGI. The V gene lost 6 bases and the J gene lost 4 bases, with 14 bases spanning the gap. The length of the CDR3 is 14 residues. The CDR3 nucleotides read TGTGCCAGCAGAGTCCCAGCGCGGCCAGATACGCAGTATTTT. Protein product: CASRVPARPDTQYF.

The rearrangement joins TRBV5-1 to TRBJ2-1, with TRBD2 matching over 12 bases. Germline CDR1 and CDR2: SGHRS and YFSETQ. This CDR3 has 17 amino acids. The V segment lost 5 bases and the J segment 6 bases; nucleotides outside the gene matches: 12. CDR3 sequence reads: CASSYSTSGGSGNEQFF. The CDR3 bases are TGCGCCAGCAGTTATTCGACTAGCGGGGGTAGCGGCAATGAGCAGTTCTTC.